This T cell receptor (beta chain) was recovered during a study of T cells in localized non-small cell lung cancer. Study outcomes and limitations: Tumor showed lower T cell clonality than uninvolved adjacent lung, where it was highest.

Comments on this clone: Antigen specificity is unknown.

The CDR3 is 14 amino acids. Germline lookup yields CDR1 MNHNS and CDR2 SASEGT. V dropped 1 base and J dropped 2 bases, with 6 bases sitting between them. Repertoires were generated with immunoSEQ multiplex PCR, while TCRdb's copy carries only in-frame clones and drops some. The table has 15,000 to 18,000 clones, more than 75% seen once. The chain uses TRBV6-1 and TRBJ1-5; D call uncertain. The TCR originated in a male donor at least 60 years old with stage II lung adenocarcinoma. Sequenced here: peripheral blood mononuclear cells, sampled before any cancer treatment. The CDR3: CASSEGGGNQPQHF. In nucleotides, the CDR3 is TGTGCCAGCAGTGAAGGGGGTGGCAATCAGCCCCAGCATTTT.